One TCR beta chain is described in this entry. Study members were between about 18 and 100 years old and lived in 20 to 30 US regions. The entry originates in a study of blood T cell repertoires in COVID-19. Study-level background: Donors in the United States, Italy and Spain gave samples during acute or convalescent COVID-19.

Using immunoSEQ multiplex PCR, the repertoire was profiled, and TCRdb retains in-frame clones only, with some absent. The table records some 410,000 clones, around nine tenths of them present only once. Per the germline V gene, CDR1 is LGHDT and CDR2 is YNNKEL (reference sequence). V lost 4 bases and J lost 11; bases outside the gene matches: 19. This CDR3 contains 18 residues. The chain employs TRBV3-1 (or the pseudogene TRBV3-2) and TRBJ2-2; 10 bases map to TRBD2. Sequencing was performed on PBMCs or T cells enriched from blood (not recorded which). The origin of this receptor is a woman aged 25 to 39 with acute COVID-19. This CDR3 reads CASSPPRGSGGARFELFF. DNA for the CDR3: TGTGCCAGCAGCCCTCCCAGGGGGAGCGGGGGGGCTCGATTTGAGCTGTTTTTT.